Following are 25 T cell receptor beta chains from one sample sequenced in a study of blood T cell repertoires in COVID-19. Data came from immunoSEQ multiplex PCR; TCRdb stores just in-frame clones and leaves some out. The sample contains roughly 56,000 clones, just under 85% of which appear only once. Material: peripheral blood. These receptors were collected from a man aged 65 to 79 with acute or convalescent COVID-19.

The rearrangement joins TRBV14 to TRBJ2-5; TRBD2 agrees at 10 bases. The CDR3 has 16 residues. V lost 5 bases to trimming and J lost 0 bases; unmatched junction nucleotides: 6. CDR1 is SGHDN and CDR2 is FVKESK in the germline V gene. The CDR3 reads CASSKGLADHQETQYF. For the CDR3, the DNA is TGTGCCAGCAGCAAAGGACTAGCGGACCACCAAGAGACCCAGTACTTC.

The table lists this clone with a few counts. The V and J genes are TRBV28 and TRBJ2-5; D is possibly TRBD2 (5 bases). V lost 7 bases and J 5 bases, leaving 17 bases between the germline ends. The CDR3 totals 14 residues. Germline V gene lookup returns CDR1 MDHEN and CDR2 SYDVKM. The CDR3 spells CASIRSSPRETQYF. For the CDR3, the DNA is TGTGCCAGCATTCGGTCTAGCCCTAGGGAGACCCAGTACTTC.

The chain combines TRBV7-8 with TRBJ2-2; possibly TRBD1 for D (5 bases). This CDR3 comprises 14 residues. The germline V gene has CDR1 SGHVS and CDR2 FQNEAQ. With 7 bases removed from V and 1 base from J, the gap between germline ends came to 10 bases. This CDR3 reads CASKDKQNTGELFF. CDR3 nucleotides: TGTGCCAGCAAGGACAAGCAGAACACCGGGGAGCTGTTTTTT.

The DNA of the CDR3 is TGCGCCAGCAGCGTGCAGGGTTCCGGGGAGCTGTTTTTT. Residues: CASSVQGSGELFF. The J gene is TRBJ2-2, the V gene TRBV5-1, with a possible D match to TRBD1 (5 bases). Per germline, CDR1 SGHRS and CDR2 YFSETQ. V lost 4 bases, J lost 6 bases, and 10 bases lay in between. This CDR3 has 13 residues.

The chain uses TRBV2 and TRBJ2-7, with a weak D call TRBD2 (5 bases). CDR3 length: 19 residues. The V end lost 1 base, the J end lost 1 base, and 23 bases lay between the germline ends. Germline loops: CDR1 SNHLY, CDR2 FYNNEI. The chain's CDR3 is CASSEEGFAWEKGSYEQYF. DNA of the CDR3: TGTGCCAGCAGTGAAGAAGGTTTTGCGTGGGAGAAGGGATCCTACGAGCAGTACTTC.

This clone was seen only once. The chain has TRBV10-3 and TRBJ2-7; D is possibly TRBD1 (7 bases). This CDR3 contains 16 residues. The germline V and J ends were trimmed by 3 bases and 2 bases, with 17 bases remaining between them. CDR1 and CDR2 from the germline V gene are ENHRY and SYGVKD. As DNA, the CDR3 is TGTGCCATCAGTGAACCGCGGGGCAGGGGGGCCTACGAGCAGTACTTC. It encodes CAISEPRGRGAYEQYF.

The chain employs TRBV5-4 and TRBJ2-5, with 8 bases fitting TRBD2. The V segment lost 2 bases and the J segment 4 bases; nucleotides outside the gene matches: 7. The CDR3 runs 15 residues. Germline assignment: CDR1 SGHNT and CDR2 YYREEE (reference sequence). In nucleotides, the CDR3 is TGTGCCAGCAGCTTTTCCAGCGGGGGACGAGAGACCCAGTACTTC. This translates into CASSFSSGGRETQYF.

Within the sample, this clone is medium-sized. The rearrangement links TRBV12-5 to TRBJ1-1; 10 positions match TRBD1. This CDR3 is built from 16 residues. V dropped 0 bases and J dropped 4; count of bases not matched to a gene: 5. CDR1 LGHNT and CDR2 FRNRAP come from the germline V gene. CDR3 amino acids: CASGLVLGQGITEAFF. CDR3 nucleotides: TGTGCTAGTGGTTTGGTACTGGGACAGGGGATCACTGAAGCTTTCTTT. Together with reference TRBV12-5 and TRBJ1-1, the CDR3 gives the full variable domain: DARVTQTPRHKVTEMGQEVTMRCQPILGHNTVFWYRQTMMQGLELLAYFRNRAPLDDSGMPKDRFSAEMPDATLATLKIQPSEPRDSAVYFCASGLVLGQGITEAFFGQGTRLTVV.

The CDR3 is CTSSQDSRYGTSGTSTDTQYF. In DNA form, the CDR3 reads TGCACCAGCAGCCAAGATTCCCGGTACGGGACTAGCGGGACCAGCACAGATACGCAGTATTTT. This chain connects TRBV1 to TRBJ2-3; TRBD2, as called in the table, went unchecked against the DNA. TRBV1 is designated a pseudogene. The CDR3 is 21 residues long.

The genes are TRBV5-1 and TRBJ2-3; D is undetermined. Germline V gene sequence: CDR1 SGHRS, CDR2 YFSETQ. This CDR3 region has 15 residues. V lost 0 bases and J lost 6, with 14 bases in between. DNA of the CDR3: TGCGCCAGCAGCTTGGCACCCCCGGCACAGGATACGCAGTATTTT. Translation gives CASSLAPPAQDTQYF. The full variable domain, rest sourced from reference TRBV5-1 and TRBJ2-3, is KAGVTQTPRYLIKTRGQQVTLSCSPISGHRSVSWYQQTPGQGLQFLFEYFSETQRNKGNFPGRFSGRQFSNSRSEMNVSTLELGDSALYLCASSLAPPAQDTQYFGPGTRLTVL.

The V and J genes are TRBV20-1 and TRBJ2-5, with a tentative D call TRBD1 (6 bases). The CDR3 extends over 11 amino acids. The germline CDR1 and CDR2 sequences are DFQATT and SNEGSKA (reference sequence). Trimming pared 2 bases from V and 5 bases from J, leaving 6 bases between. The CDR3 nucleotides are TGCAGTGCTAGACAGGGGGAGACCCAGTACTTC. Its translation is CSARQGETQYF.

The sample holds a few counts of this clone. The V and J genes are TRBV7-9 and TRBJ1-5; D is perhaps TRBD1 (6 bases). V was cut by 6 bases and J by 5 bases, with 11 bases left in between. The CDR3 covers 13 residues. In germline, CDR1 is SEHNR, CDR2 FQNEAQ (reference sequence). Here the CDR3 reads CASRATGDQPQHF. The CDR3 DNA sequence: TGTGCCAGCAGAGCGACAGGAGATCAGCCCCAGCATTTT. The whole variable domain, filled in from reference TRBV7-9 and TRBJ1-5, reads DTGVSQNPRHKITKRGQNVTFRCDPISEHNRLYWYRQTLGQGPEFLTYFQNEAQLEKSRLLSDRFSAERPKGSFSTLEIQRTEQGDSAMYLCASRATGDQPQHFGDGTRLSIL.

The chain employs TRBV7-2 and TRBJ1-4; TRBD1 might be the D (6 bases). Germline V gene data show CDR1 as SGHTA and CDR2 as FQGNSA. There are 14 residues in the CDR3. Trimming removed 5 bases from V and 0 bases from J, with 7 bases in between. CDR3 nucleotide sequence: TGTGCCAGCAGCCGGACAGCAACTAATGAAAAACTGTTTTTT. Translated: CASSRTATNEKLFF.

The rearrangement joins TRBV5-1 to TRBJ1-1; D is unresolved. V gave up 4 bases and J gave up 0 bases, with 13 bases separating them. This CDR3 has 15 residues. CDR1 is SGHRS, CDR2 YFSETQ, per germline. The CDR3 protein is CASSPIGLLNTEAFF. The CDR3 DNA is TGCGCCAGCAGCCCCATCGGTCTTCTGAACACTGAAGCTTTCTTT.

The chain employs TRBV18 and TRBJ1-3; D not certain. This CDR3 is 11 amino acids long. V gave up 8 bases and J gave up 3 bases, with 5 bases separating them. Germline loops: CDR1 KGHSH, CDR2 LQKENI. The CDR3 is CASRDGNTIYF. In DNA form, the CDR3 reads TGTGCCAGCCGAGATGGAAACACCATATATTTT. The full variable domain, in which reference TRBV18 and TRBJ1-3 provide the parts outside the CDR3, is NAGVMQNPRHLVRRRGQEARLRCSPMKGHSHVYWYRQLPEEGLKFMVYLQKENIIDESGMPKERFSAEFPKEGPSILRIQQVVRGDSAAYFCASRDGNTIYFGEGSWLTVV.

DNA for the CDR3: TGTGCCAGCAGTTGGGGCAACACTGAAGCTTTCTTT. Encoded protein: CASSWGNTEAFF. This chain links TRBV12-3 or TRBV12-4 with TRBJ1-1; TRBD1 is a possible D gene (5 bases). The CDR3 is 12 residues long. With 4 bases removed from V and 2 bases from J, the gap between germline ends came to 5 bases.

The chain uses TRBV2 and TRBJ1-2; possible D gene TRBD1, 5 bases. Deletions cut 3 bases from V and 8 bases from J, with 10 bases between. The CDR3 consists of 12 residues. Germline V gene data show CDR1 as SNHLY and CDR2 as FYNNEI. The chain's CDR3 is CASSDRVHGYTF. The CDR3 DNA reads TGTGCCAGCAGTGACAGGGTACACGGCTACACCTTC.

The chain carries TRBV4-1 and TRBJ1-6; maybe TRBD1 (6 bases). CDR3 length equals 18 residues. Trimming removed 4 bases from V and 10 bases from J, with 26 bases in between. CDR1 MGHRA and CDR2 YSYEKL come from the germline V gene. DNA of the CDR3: TGCGCCAGCAGCCTCAAGTCGGGGGGGGCGGTCTTAGGGTCACCCCTCCACTTT. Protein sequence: CASSLKSGGAVLGSPLHF.

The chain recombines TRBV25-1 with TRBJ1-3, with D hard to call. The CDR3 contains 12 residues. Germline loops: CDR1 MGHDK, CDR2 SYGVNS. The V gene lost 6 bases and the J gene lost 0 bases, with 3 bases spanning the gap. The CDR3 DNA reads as TGTGCCAGCAGGAGCTCTGGAAACACCATATATTTT. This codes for CASRSSGNTIYF.

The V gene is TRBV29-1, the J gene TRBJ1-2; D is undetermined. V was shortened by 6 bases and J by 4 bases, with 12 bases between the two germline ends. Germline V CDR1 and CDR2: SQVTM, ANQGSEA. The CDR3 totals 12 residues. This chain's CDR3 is CSVNPSGYGYTF. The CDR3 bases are TGCAGCGTCAACCCCAGTGGCTATGGCTACACCTTC.

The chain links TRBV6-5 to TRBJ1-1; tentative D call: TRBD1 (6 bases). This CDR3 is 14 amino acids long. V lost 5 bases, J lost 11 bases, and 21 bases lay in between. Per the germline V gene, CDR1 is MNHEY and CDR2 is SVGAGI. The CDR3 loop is CASSPSPGRGNAFF. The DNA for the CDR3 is TGTGCCAGCAGTCCCAGCCCAGGCAGGGGAAACGCTTTCTTT.

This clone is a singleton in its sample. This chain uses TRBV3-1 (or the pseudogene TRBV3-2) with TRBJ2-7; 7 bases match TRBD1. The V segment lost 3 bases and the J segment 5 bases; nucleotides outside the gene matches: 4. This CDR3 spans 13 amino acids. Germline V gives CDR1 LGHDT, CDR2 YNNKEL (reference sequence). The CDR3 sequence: CASSQAGGNEQYF. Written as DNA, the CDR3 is TGTGCCAGCAGCCAGGCAGGGGGAAACGAGCAGTACTTC.

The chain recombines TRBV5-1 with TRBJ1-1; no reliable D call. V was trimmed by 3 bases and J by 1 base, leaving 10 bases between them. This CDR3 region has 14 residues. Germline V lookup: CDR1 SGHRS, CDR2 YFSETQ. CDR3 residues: CASSYETENTEAFF. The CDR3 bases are TGCGCCAGCAGCTACGAAACAGAGAACACTGAAGCTTTCTTT.

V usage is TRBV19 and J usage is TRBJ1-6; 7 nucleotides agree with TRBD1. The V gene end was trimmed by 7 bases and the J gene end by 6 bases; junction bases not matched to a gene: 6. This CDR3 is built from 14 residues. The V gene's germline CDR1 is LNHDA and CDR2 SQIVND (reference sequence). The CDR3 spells CASKKQGSNSPLHF. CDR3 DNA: TGTGCCAGTAAGAAACAGGGGAGTAATTCACCCCTCCACTTT.

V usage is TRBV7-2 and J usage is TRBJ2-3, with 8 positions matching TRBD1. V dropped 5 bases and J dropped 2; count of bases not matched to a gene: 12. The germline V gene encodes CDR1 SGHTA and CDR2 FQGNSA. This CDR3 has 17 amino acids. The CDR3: CASSRLTGALFTDTQYF. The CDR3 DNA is TGTGCCAGCAGCCGTCTGACAGGGGCCCTTTTCACAGATACGCAGTATTTT.